The 11 T cell receptor beta chains in this list originate from one sample, sequenced in a study of cytomegalovirus exposure and HLA in healthy donors. A multiplex PCR was run with 60 Vbeta primers and 13 Jbeta primers. Method: immunoSEQ multiplex PCR; TCRdb's copy keeps in-frame clones and lacks some. Of roughly 160,000 clones in the sample, roughly four fifths were seen once. The sample was PBMCs. The receptors were gathered from a female donor in good health and CMV-seronegative.

The count of this clone is one. CDR3 nucleotides: TGTGCCAGCAGCTTGGGTGGGCAGGGGAGCTCTGGAAACACCATATATTTT. Translation gives CASSLGGQGSSGNTIYF. The chain combines TRBV5-6 with TRBJ1-3; D might be TRBD1 (6 bases). The length of the CDR3 is 17 residues. Germline CDR1 SGHDT, CDR2 YYEEEE. V lost 0 bases to trimming and J lost 0 bases, with 13 bases between them.

The rearrangement joins TRBV28 to TRBJ2-2; D unresolved. CDR3 length: 13 residues. The germline V and J ends were trimmed by 6 bases and 3 bases, with 8 bases remaining between them. The germline gives CDR1 MDHEN, CDR2 SYDVKM. In DNA, the CDR3 is TGTGCCAGCAGCTGGGCCCACACCGGGGAGCTGTTTTTT. Protein product: CASSWAHTGELFF.

This chain connects TRBV9 to TRBJ1-5, with D maybe TRBD1 (5 bases). CDR1 and CDR2 from the germline V gene are SGDLS and YYNGEE. The CDR3 spans 13 residues. With 1 base removed from V and 7 bases from J, the gap between germline ends came to 9 bases. CDR3 sequence reads: CASSVQGGQPQHF. The CDR3 DNA is TGTGCCAGCAGCGTACAGGGAGGCCAGCCCCAGCATTTT.

CDR3: CASSQKTGYSNEKLFF. DNA of the CDR3: TGTGCCAGCAGCCAGAAAACAGGGTATAGTAACGAAAAACTGTTTTTT. The gene calls are TRBV7-2 and TRBJ1-4, with D perhaps matching TRBD1 (6 bases). The CDR3 loop spans 16 amino acids. Germline V gives CDR1 SGHTA, CDR2 FQGNSA. V lost 5 bases and J 8 bases, leaving 21 bases between the germline ends.

The chain couples TRBV29-1 to TRBJ1-2; the D is unclear. V was trimmed by 4 bases and J by 11 bases, leaving 11 bases between them. Looked up from germline, CDR1 is SQVTM and CDR2 is ANQGSEA. CDR3 size: 10 residues. Here the CDR3 DNA reads TGCAGCGTTGGAACTGCGGGGTACACCTTC. This encodes CSVGTAGYTF. The full variable domain, rest sourced from reference TRBV29-1 and TRBJ1-2, is SAVISQKPSRDICQRGTSLTIQCQVDSQVTMMFWYRQQPGQSLTLIATANQGSEATYESGFVIDKFPISRPNLTFSTLTVSNMSPEDSSIYLCSVGTAGYTFGSGTRLTVV.

This chain connects TRBV6-6 to TRBJ1-1; weak D call: TRBD1 (6 bases). This CDR3 spans 12 amino acids. Trimming shortened V by 6 bases and J by 5 bases, and 10 bases separated the two germline ends. Germline values: CDR1 MNHNY, CDR2 SVGAGI (reference sequence). This CDR3 reads CASSPGDTEAFF. The CDR3 DNA sequence: TGTGCCAGCAGCCCAGGGGATACTGAAGCTTTCTTT.

The chain employs TRBV30 and TRBJ2-5, with no clear D. Per the germline V gene, CDR1 is GTSNPN and CDR2 is SVGIG (reference sequence). V was pared by 2 bases and J by 5 bases, with 9 bases between. This CDR3 has 12 residues. CDR3 region: CAWSSLRETQYF. CDR3 coding DNA: TGTGCCTGGAGTTCCCTACGTGAGACCCAGTACTTC.

The rearrangement links TRBV30 to TRBJ1-3; TRBD1 matches at 7 bases. There are 14 residues in the CDR3. Germline CDR1 GTSNPN, CDR2 SVGIG (reference sequence). V lost 5 bases to trimming and J lost 3 bases; unmatched junction nucleotides: 7. CDR3 nucleotide sequence: TGTGCCTGGGCGGGAGGGGGCAGTGGAAACACCATATATTTT. It is translated as CAWAGGGSGNTIYF. The complete variable domain, with remaining parts taken from reference TRBV30 and TRBJ1-3, reads SQTIHQWPATLVQPVGSPLSLECTVEGTSNPNLYWYRQAAGRGLQLLFYSVGIGQISSEVPQNLSASRPQDRQFILSSKKLLLSDSGFYLCAWAGGGSGNTIYFGEGSWLTVV.

The chain links TRBV5-1 to TRBJ2-1; 8 nucleotides match TRBD2. The germline CDR1 and CDR2 sequences are SGHRS and YFSETQ. There are 15 residues in the CDR3. J was trimmed by 6 bases and V by 4 bases; bases with no gene match: 9. This CDR3 reads CASSPQGSGINEQFF. The DNA of the CDR3 is TGCGCCAGCAGCCCCCAGGGTAGCGGGATCAATGAGCAGTTCTTC.

This clone has only a few counts. The chain joins TRBV30 to TRBJ1-2, with 9 bases matching TRBD1. Germline V gene data show CDR1 as GTSNPN and CDR2 as SVGIG (reference sequence). Unmatched junction bases numbered 11, after V lost 5 bases and J lost 4 bases. The CDR3 loop spans 15 amino acids. The CDR3 DNA reads TGTGCCTGGCGAAACACAGGGGGCTGGGGCTATGGCTACACCTTC. This gives the protein CAWRNTGGWGYGYTF.

The chain recombines TRBV10-3 with TRBJ2-2; 9 bases agree with TRBD1. The CDR3 length is 15 residues. From germline, CDR1 is ENHRY and CDR2 SYGVKD. J was trimmed by 3 bases and V by 3 bases; bases with no gene match: 2. The CDR3 sequence: CAISDRDRDTGELFF. DNA of the CDR3: TGTGCCATCAGTGACCGGGACAGGGACACCGGGGAGCTGTTTTTT.